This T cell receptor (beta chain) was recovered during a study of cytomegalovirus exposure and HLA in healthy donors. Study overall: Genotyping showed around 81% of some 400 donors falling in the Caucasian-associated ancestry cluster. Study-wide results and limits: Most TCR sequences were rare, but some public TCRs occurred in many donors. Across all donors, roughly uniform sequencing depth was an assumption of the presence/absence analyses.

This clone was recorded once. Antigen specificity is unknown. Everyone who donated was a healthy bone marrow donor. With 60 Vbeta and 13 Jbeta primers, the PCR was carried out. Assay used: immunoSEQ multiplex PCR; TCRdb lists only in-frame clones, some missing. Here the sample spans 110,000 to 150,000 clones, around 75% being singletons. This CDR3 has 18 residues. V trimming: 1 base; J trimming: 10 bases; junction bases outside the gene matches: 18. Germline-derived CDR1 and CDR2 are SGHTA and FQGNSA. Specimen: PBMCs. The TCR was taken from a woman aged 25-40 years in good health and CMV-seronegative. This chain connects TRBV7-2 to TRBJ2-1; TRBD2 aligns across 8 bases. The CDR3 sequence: CASSLVSQRGTTAGEQFF. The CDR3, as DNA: TGTGCCAGCAGCTTAGTGAGCCAGCGGGGGACTACCGCGGGGGAGCAGTTCTTC. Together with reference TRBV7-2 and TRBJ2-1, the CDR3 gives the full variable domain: GAGVSQSPSNKVTEKGKDVELRCDPISGHTALYWYRQSLGQGLEFLIYFQGNSAPDKSGLPSDRFSAERTGGSVSTLTIQRTQQEDSAVYLCASSLVSQRGTTAGEQFFGPGTRLTVL.